These 23 T cell receptor beta chains were sequenced from one sample in a study of beta chain features in type 1 diabetes. Sequenced material consisted of expressed TCRB transcripts (all of the isolated RNA was reverse transcribed). Repertoires were generated with immunoSEQ multiplex PCR, while TCRdb's copy carries only in-frame clones and drops some. The sample has hundreds of thousands of clones; about 17% are singletons. Sequences were obtained from naive CD4+ T cells from blood. These receptors were collected from a woman aged 18-35 years in good health.

This clone occurred a few times. Written as DNA, the CDR3 is TGTGCCAGCAGCTTGGGTAGCGGGAGGGTGTCAGATACGCAGTATTTT. This codes for CASSLGSGRVSDTQYF. The chain has TRBV5-4 and TRBJ2-3, with 11 nucleotides matching TRBD2. CDR1 is SGHNT and CDR2 is YYREEE in the germline V gene (reference sequence). This CDR3 has 16 amino acids. After removal of 0 bases from V and 4 bases from J, the junction contained 4 bases not matched to a gene.

The rearrangement uses TRBV28 and TRBJ2-7; D call uncertain. Germline assignment: CDR1 MDHEN and CDR2 SYDVKM. Trimming stripped 4 bases from V and 3 bases from J, with 10 bases between. The CDR3 loop spans 13 amino acids. This CDR3 reads CASSSAPLYEQYF. In DNA, the CDR3 is TGTGCCAGCAGTTCGGCCCCGCTCTACGAGCAGTACTTC.

V and J are TRBV6-1 and TRBJ2-6; 8 nucleotides match TRBD1. V lost 4 bases to trimming and J lost 12 bases; unmatched junction nucleotides: 5. CDR3 size: 13 residues. CDR1 is MNHNS, CDR2 SASEGT, per germline. CDR3 residues: CASSGGTGTVLTF. CDR3 coding DNA: TGTGCCAGCAGTGGCGGGACAGGAACCGTCCTGACTTTC.

The gene calls are TRBV11-3 and TRBJ2-1; a weak D match, TRBD2 (5 bases). The V gene's germline CDR1 is SGHNT and CDR2 YENEEA. V was cut by 2 bases and J by 0 bases, with 11 bases left in between. This CDR3 has 16 residues. As DNA, the CDR3 is TGTGCCAGCAGCTTACATGGGGAGAGCTCCTACAATGAGCAGTTCTTC. It encodes CASSLHGESSYNEQFF.

This chain links TRBV6-5 with TRBJ2-7; 8 bases match TRBD1. The ends lost 0 bases at V and 1 base at J; junction bases unmatched: 5. Germline values: CDR1 MNHEY, CDR2 SVGAGI. The CDR3 covers 16 residues. In nucleotides, the CDR3 is TGTGCCAGCAGTTACTCGAAACAGGGGGTGTCCTACGAGCAGTACTTC. Its protein product is CASSYSKQGVSYEQYF.

This CDR3 reads CASSKGRGQETQYF. The CDR3 DNA is TGTGCCAGCAGCAAAGGGCGGGGGCAAGAGACCCAGTACTTC. This chain joins TRBV7-9 and TRBJ2-5; TRBD2 matches at 7 bases. The V segment lost 5 bases and the J segment 2 bases; nucleotides outside the gene matches: 5. The CDR3 runs to 14 residues. The V gene's germline CDR1 is SEHNR and CDR2 FQNEAQ (reference sequence).

The J gene is TRBJ2-5, the V gene TRBV21-1; the D call of TRBD2 is as the table states it, not checked on the DNA. TRBV21-1 is deemed a pseudogene. This CDR3 contains 11 residues. The DNA for the CDR3 is TGTGCCAGTCATCGGGAAGAGACCCAGTACTTC. It is translated as CASHREETQYF.

The chain joins TRBV27 to TRBJ2-7; 10 bases align to TRBD2. The CDR3 runs to 14 residues. Germline-derived CDR1 and CDR2 are MNHEY and SMNVEV (reference sequence). V gave up 5 bases and J gave up 2 bases; unmatched junction bases: 3. CDR3 in amino acids: CASSLAGEAYEQYF. CDR3 DNA sequence: TGTGCCAGCAGTCTAGCGGGAGAGGCCTACGAGCAGTACTTC.

This clone has only a few counts. This chain uses TRBV4-3 with TRBJ2-3; a weak D match, TRBD2 (6 bases). This CDR3 has 16 residues. Germline V gives CDR1 LGHNA, CDR2 YSLEER. V dropped 4 bases and J dropped 2 bases, with 16 bases sitting between them. CDR3 nucleotide sequence: TGCGCCAGCAGCCCCGGGGCGGGAATATTCACAGATACGCAGTATTTT. This gives the protein CASSPGAGIFTDTQYF.

The chain couples TRBV10-3 to TRBJ2-7; 9 bases line up with TRBD2. V gave up 7 bases and J gave up 5 bases; unmatched junction bases: 6. CDR3 length equals 13 residues. The germline CDR1 and CDR2 sequences are ENHRY and SYGVKD. DNA for the CDR3: TGTGCCATCAACCCCGGGACTAGCAACGAGCAGTACTTC. This encodes CAINPGTSNEQYF.

The chain carries TRBV28 and TRBJ2-3; a weak D match, TRBD2 (5 bases). V was shortened by 9 bases and J by 0 bases, with 13 bases between the two germline ends. The CDR3 runs 14 residues. Germline V lookup: CDR1 MDHEN, CDR2 SYDVKM. CDR3 sequence (DNA): TGTGCCAGTCTGGAGAGGGTCAGCACAGATACGCAGTATTTT. It yields the protein CASLERVSTDTQYF.

This clone was counted a few times. This sequence joins TRBV27 and TRBJ2-5, with 7 bases lining up with TRBD2. Per the germline V gene, CDR1 is MNHEY and CDR2 is SMNVEV (reference sequence). Unmatched junction bases numbered 12, after V lost 5 bases and J lost 6 bases. There are 15 residues in the CDR3. For the CDR3, the DNA is TGTGCCAGCAGTGATTCCGGGAGGCCTCGTCAGACCCAGTACTTC. Amino acid sequence: CASSDSGRPRQTQYF.

The chain joins TRBV4-1 to TRBJ2-3; tentative D call: TRBD2 (6 bases). The CDR3 is made up of 13 amino acids. Deletions cut 0 bases from V and 8 bases from J, with 9 bases between. Per germline, CDR1 MGHRA and CDR2 YSYEKL. CDR3 loop: CASSQDWRGTQYF. The CDR3 DNA is TGCGCCAGCAGCCAAGATTGGAGGGGTACGCAGTATTTT.

The sample holds a few counts of this clone. The V and J genes are TRBV5-4 and TRBJ2-1; 12 nucleotides match TRBD2. The CDR3 has 17 residues. V lost 1 base and J lost 8; bases outside the gene matches: 10. Germline V gene sequence: CDR1 SGHNT, CDR2 YYREEE (reference sequence). The CDR3 sequence is CASSLRLAGGGLDEQFF. CDR3 nucleotides: TGTGCCAGCAGCTTGAGGCTAGCGGGAGGGGGACTGGATGAGCAGTTCTTC.

The chain recombines TRBV18 with TRBJ2-3; tentative D call: TRBD2 (5 bases). The CDR3 sequence is 14 residues long. With 0 bases removed from V and 3 bases from J, the gap between germline ends came to 7 bases. CDR1 and CDR2 (germline): KGHSH, LQKENI. The CDR3 DNA is TGTGCCAGCTCACCACCGGAGCGGACAGATACGCAGTATTTT. It encodes CASSPPERTDTQYF.

The chain combines TRBV28 with TRBJ2-3; D is possibly TRBD2 (6 bases). Per the germline V gene, CDR1 is MDHEN and CDR2 is SYDVKM. Trimming left V 4 bases short and J 5 bases short, with 10 bases between. This CDR3 is 13 amino acids long. The CDR3 DNA reads TGTGCCAGCAGTTCCCACGGGGGAGATACGCAGTATTTT. Translating gives CASSSHGGDTQYF.

Notes on this clone: This same CDR3 is encoded by further DNA sequences in the sample. The chain employs TRBV6-5 and TRBJ1-2; D may be TRBD1 (5 bases). The CDR3 is made up of 12 amino acids. V shed 5 bases and J shed 5 bases, with 9 bases lying between them. Germline lookup yields CDR1 MNHEY and CDR2 SVGAGI. The CDR3 DNA reads TGTGCCAGCAGTCCTACAGGATATGGCTACACCTTC. This codes for CASSPTGYGYTF.

CDR3 nucleotides: TGTGCCAGCAGCCGTCATGGCAGGGGATCAAATAGCAATCAGCCCCAGCATTTT. Its protein is CASSRHGRGSNSNQPQHF. The genes are TRBV7-8 and TRBJ1-5; TRBD1 is a possible D gene (6 bases). From germline, CDR1 is SGHVS and CDR2 FQNEAQ. V shed 5 bases and J shed 0 bases, with 20 bases lying between them. The CDR3 is 18 amino acids.

This clone was seen more than once but under ten times. The V and J genes are TRBV5-4 and TRBJ2-2; D is possibly TRBD2 (7 bases). The CDR3 contains 15 residues. Germline CDR1 SGHNT, CDR2 YYREEE (reference sequence). Trimming took off 4 bases at V and 5 bases at J, with 15 bases between the two ends. The CDR3: CASSGGGSITGELFF. DNA for the CDR3: TGTGCCAGCAGCGGGGGCGGGAGTATTACCGGGGAGCTGTTTTTT.

This clone was picked up a small number of times. V and J are TRBV15 and TRBJ2-1; D ambiguous. V shed 0 bases and J shed 7 bases, with 10 bases lying between them. The CDR3 runs 14 residues. CDR1 is LNHNV and CDR2 is YYDKDF in the germline V gene (reference sequence). The CDR3 nucleotides are TGTGCCACCAGCAGAGATCCAGTGTCAAATGAGCAGTTCTTC. It codes for CATSRDPVSNEQFF. The full variable domain, in which reference TRBV15 and TRBJ2-1 provide the parts outside the CDR3, is DAMVIQNPRYQVTQFGKPVTLSCSQTLNHNVMYWYQQKSSQAPKLLFHYYDKDFNNEADTPDNFQSRRPNTSFCFLDIRSPGLGDTAMYLCATSRDPVSNEQFFGPGTRLTVL.

This clone has just a few counts. The chain is built from TRBV11-2 and TRBJ2-3; possible D gene TRBD2, 5 bases. Germline CDR1 SGHAT, CDR2 FQNNGV. The V gene lost 1 base and the J gene lost 0 bases, with 11 bases spanning the gap. This CDR3 has 16 residues. The CDR3 nucleotides read TGTGCCAGCAGCTTAGTGGACTTCTCTAGCACAGATACGCAGTATTTT. It is translated as CASSLVDFSSTDTQYF.

This clone was detected a few times. The V gene is TRBV7-8, the J gene TRBJ2-4; the D gene could be TRBD1 or TRBD2 (6 bases each). Trimming took off 1 base at V and 1 base at J, with 14 bases between the two ends. The CDR3 sequence is 17 residues long. Looked up from germline, CDR1 is SGHVS and CDR2 is FQNEAQ. CDR3 in DNA: TGTGCCAGCAGCTTAGTGGGTGGGGGGCCTGCCAAAAACATTCAGTACTTC. The encoded protein is CASSLVGGGPAKNIQYF. The whole variable domain, filled in from reference TRBV7-8 and TRBJ2-4, reads GAGVSQSPRYKVAKRGQDVALRCDPISGHVSLFWYQQALGQGPEFLTYFQNEAQLDKSGLPSDRFFAERPEGSVSTLKIQRTQQEDSAVYLCASSLVGGGPAKNIQYFGAGTRLSVL.

This clone has only a few counts. The CDR3 DNA is TGTGCCAGCAGCAATCCCGAGAGCTCCTACGAGCAGTACTTC. This gives the protein CASSNPESSYEQYF. The chain is built from TRBV21-1 and TRBJ2-7; the table's D call, TRBD2, has no DNA check behind it. TRBV21-1 is labeled a pseudogene. This CDR3 has 14 residues.